The T cell receptor (beta chain) described here comes from a study of blood T cell repertoires in COVID-19. Study-level background: In each case, the material was cDNA or gDNA derived from T cells, B-cell-depleted T cells, or PBMCs.

V lost 2 bases to trimming and J lost 5 bases, with 11 bases between them. The CDR3 is 14 residues long. Germline CDR1 MNHNS, CDR2 SASEGT. Sequencing used immunoSEQ multiplex PCR; TCRdb keeps in-frame clones, though not all of them. The repertoire holds under 95,000 clones, with 65% to 85% as singletons. The TCR originated in a woman aged 80 or older with acute or convalescent COVID-19. Sequenced input: peripheral blood. V is TRBV6-1 and J is TRBJ2-3, with no clear D. CDR3 loop: CASSESQWRDTQYF. The CDR3 DNA reads TGTGCCAGCAGTGAATCCCAATGGAGAGATACGCAGTATTTT.